Following are 18 T cell receptor beta chains from one sample sequenced in a study of T cell responses to AZD1222 COVID-19 vaccine. The protocol was immunoSEQ multiplex PCR, while the TCRdb copy is restricted to in-frame clones and leaves out a portion. Of fewer than 120,000 clones in the sample, roughly four fifths were seen once. Sequencing used peripheral blood, obtained on day 0 of AZD1222 vaccination. These receptors were collected from an adult in good health.

The CDR3 sequence: CASSESRRWLTGGEETQYF. CDR3 sequence (DNA): TGCGCCAGCAGTGAGTCGAGGAGGTGGTTAACGGGGGGCGAAGAGACCCAGTACTTC. This chain joins TRBV10-1 and TRBJ2-5, with a tentative D call TRBD2 (7 bases). CDR1 and CDR2 (germline): WNHNN, SYGVQD (reference sequence). This CDR3 contains 19 residues. V dropped 0 bases and J dropped 3 bases, with 23 bases sitting between them.

The chain carries TRBV28 and TRBJ2-1; 7 nucleotides agree with TRBD2. Germline assignment: CDR1 MDHEN and CDR2 SYDVKM. V gave up 2 bases and J gave up 7 bases; unmatched junction bases: 14. The CDR3 has 17 amino acids. The CDR3 reads CASSLIIGAGVGNEQFF. The CDR3 DNA follows: TGTGCCAGCAGTTTAATCATAGGGGCGGGAGTCGGTAATGAGCAGTTCTTC.

The chain uses TRBV20-1 and TRBJ2-7; 8 bases fit TRBD2. Germline V CDR1 and CDR2: DFQATT, SNEGSKA (reference sequence). V trimming: 6 bases; J trimming: 7 bases; junction bases outside the gene matches: 5. The CDR3 has 11 amino acids. The CDR3 is CSARLAREQYF. CDR3 nucleotide sequence: TGCAGTGCAAGACTAGCGAGGGAGCAGTACTTC.

Here the CDR3 reads CASSLEGSLSGNTIYF. The CDR3 nucleotides read TGTGCCAGCAGCTTAGAGGGCTCCCTCTCTGGAAACACCATATATTTT. The chain joins TRBV7-2 to TRBJ1-3; D uncertain. Trimming cost V 1 base and J 0 bases, with 10 bases left between them. The germline V gene has CDR1 SGHTA and CDR2 FQGNSA. The length of the CDR3 is 16 residues.

CDR3 DNA: TGCGCCAGCAGCCAAGATACGGCGGGGTCAGATACGCAGTATTTT. It yields the protein CASSQDTAGSDTQYF. The rearrangement joins TRBV4-3 to TRBJ2-3, with D maybe TRBD2 (6 bases). The CDR3 extends over 15 amino acids. From germline, CDR1 is LGHNA and CDR2 YSLEER. V was cut by 0 bases and J by 4 bases, with 11 bases left in between.

This chain links TRBV7-6 with TRBJ2-7; 8 nucleotides agree with TRBD2. Germline lookup yields CDR1 SGHVS and CDR2 FNYEAQ. The CDR3 extends over 15 amino acids. J lost 0 bases, V lost 2 bases, and 3 bases had no gene match. CDR3 in amino acids: CASSLNSGDSYEQYF. The DNA for the CDR3 is TGTGCCAGCAGCTTAAATAGCGGGGACTCCTACGAGCAGTACTTC.

DNA of the CDR3: TGTGCCAGCAGGATCGATGACAGGGGGAATTCACCCCTCCACTTT. This gives the protein CASRIDDRGNSPLHF. V and J are TRBV6-5 and TRBJ1-6; 9 bases match TRBD1. Germline values: CDR1 MNHEY, CDR2 SVGAGI. The CDR3 contains 15 residues. V was clipped by 6 bases and J by 7 bases; unmatched bases: 7.

V is TRBV6-2 or TRBV6-3 and J is TRBJ2-7, with 8 bases fitting TRBD1. Germline V CDR1 and CDR2: MNHEY, SVGEGT. This CDR3 region has 14 residues. J lost 4 bases, V lost 1 base, and 3 bases had no gene match. The chain's CDR3 is CASSYFGQGYEQYF. CDR3 nucleotide sequence: TGTGCCAGCAGTTACTTTGGACAGGGATACGAGCAGTACTTC.

This clone was picked up one time. The chain carries TRBV28 and TRBJ1-2; possibly TRBD1 for D (6 bases). Looked up from germline, CDR1 is MDHEN and CDR2 is SYDVKM. The V gene lost 6 bases and the J gene lost 3 bases, with 14 bases spanning the gap. There are 14 residues in the CDR3. As DNA, the CDR3 is TGTGCCAGCAGCCCCCCGAACAGGGACTATGGCTACACCTTC. It is translated as CASSPPNRDYGYTF.

CDR3 protein: CASSQASSGSLETQYF. CDR3 in DNA: TGCGCCAGCAGCCAAGCGAGTAGCGGGAGCTTGGAGACCCAGTACTTC. The J gene is TRBJ2-5, the V gene TRBV4-1, with 9 bases identical to TRBD2. This CDR3 is built from 16 residues. Germline trimming cut 1 base from V and 5 bases from J; bases unmatched to any gene: 8. Germline V gene data show CDR1 as MGHRA and CDR2 as YSYEKL.

This chain uses TRBV4-1 with TRBJ2-7; 7 nucleotides align to TRBD2. V lost 1 base to trimming and J lost 5 bases; unmatched junction nucleotides: 8. This CDR3 has 15 amino acids. Germline V gives CDR1 MGHRA, CDR2 YSYEKL. CDR3 nucleotide sequence: TGCGCCAGCAGCCAAGCTGGGCGGGGGTTCAACGAGCAGTACTTC. Its protein product is CASSQAGRGFNEQYF.

The gene calls are TRBV24-1 and TRBJ2-1; a possible D gene is TRBD2 (6 bases). V gave up 0 bases and J gave up 14 bases, with 10 bases separating them. The CDR3 is 12 residues long. Per the germline V gene, CDR1 is KGHDR and CDR2 is SFDVKD. CDR3 bases: TGTGCCACCAGTGATTTGACTAGCAGGAAGTTCTTC. This gives the protein CATSDLTSRKFF.

The genes are TRBV30 and TRBJ1-2, with 9 bases aligning to TRBD1. The V segment lost 4 bases and the J segment 1 base; nucleotides outside the gene matches: 7. The CDR3 runs to 15 residues. The germline CDR1 and CDR2 sequences are GTSNPN and SVGIG (reference sequence). The CDR3 nucleotides read TGTGCCTGGATAAAGGGACAGGGAATTAACTATGGCTACACCTTC. Protein: CAWIKGQGINYGYTF.

This clone was seen only once. The chain combines TRBV4-1 with TRBJ1-6, with D perhaps matching TRBD1 (6 bases). V was shortened by 1 base and J by 14 bases, with 18 bases between the two germline ends. This CDR3 region has 15 residues. In germline, CDR1 is MGHRA, CDR2 YSYEKL. The CDR3 DNA is TGCGCCAGCAGCCAAGGGGGGGCAGGGCGCCCCACCCTCCACTTT. This encodes CASSQGGAGRPTLHF.

The chain links TRBV7-9 to TRBJ1-2; 7 bases fit TRBD1. Germline CDR1 and CDR2: SEHNR and FQNEAQ (reference sequence). The CDR3 contains 14 residues. After removal of 2 bases from V and 6 bases from J, the junction contained 6 bases not matched to a gene. The chain's CDR3 is CASSLRQGVDGYTF. The CDR3 DNA is TGTGCCAGCAGCTTAAGACAGGGTGTAGATGGCTACACCTTC. Full variable domain (outside the CDR3, taken from reference TRBV7-9 and TRBJ1-2): DTGVSQNPRHKITKRGQNVTFRCDPISEHNRLYWYRQTLGQGPEFLTYFQNEAQLEKSRLLSDRFSAERPKGSFSTLEIQRTEQGDSAMYLCASSLRQGVDGYTFGSGTRLTVV.

J is TRBJ2-4 and V is TRBV21-1; TRBD1 is taken as the D call from the table, unchecked against the DNA. TRBV21-1 is classified as a pseudogene. The CDR3 extends over 16 amino acids. The CDR3 nucleotides are TGTGCCAGCACCCACCAGTTTTCGGGACAGGGAAACATTCAGTACTTC. Its translation is CASTHQFSGQGNIQYF.

The chain employs TRBV18 and TRBJ1-2, with D unresolved. V lost 5 bases, J lost 4 bases, and 17 bases lay in between. The CDR3 covers 15 residues. CDR1 KGHSH and CDR2 LQKENI come from the germline V gene. Here the CDR3 reads CASSSGEGPGYGYTF. The CDR3, as DNA: TGTGCCAGCTCAAGTGGCGAAGGTCCGGGCTATGGCTACACCTTC. The whole variable domain, remainder taken from reference TRBV18 and TRBJ1-2, is NAGVMQNPRHLVRRRGQEARLRCSPMKGHSHVYWYRQLPEEGLKFMVYLQKENIIDESGMPKERFSAEFPKEGPSILRIQQVVRGDSAAYFCASSSGEGPGYGYTFGSGTRLTVV.

The J gene is TRBJ1-4, the V gene TRBV2, with 8 bases that match TRBD1. After removal of 5 bases from V and 5 bases from J, the junction contained 7 bases not matched to a gene. From germline, CDR1 is SNHLY and CDR2 FYNNEI. The CDR3 is made up of 15 amino acids. CDR3 in amino acids: CASSTRQGSNEKLFF. The CDR3 bases are TGTGCCAGCAGTACCCGACAGGGGTCAAATGAAAAACTGTTTTTT.